A selection of T cell receptor beta chains follows, all from one sample in a study of read filtering for tumor transcriptome and immune sequencing. Each CDR3 protein gets one entry after TCRdb re-called the reads with MiXCR. This sample carries 90,000 to 95,000 distinct CDR3 sequences, about a fifth of them seen once, and the ten largest clones take about an eighth. The sequenced material came from a population of CD138-negative cells sorted from bone marrow. The origin of the receptors is a donor at least 40 years old with multiple myeloma. CDR3s include the opening cysteine and the closing phenylalanine or tryptophan. A D gene is named only where the DNA matches it firmly. Clone size, where shown, is once, few, many, or a class for clones that have expanded.

v_call	j_call	d_call	clone_size	cdr3_nt	cdr3_aa
TRBV13	TRBJ2-5	TRBD2	-	TGTGCCAGCAGCTTACCCGGACTAGCGGGGGGTCAAGAGACCCAGTACTTC	CASSLPGLAGGQETQYF
TRBV20-1	TRBJ2-5	-	many	TGCAGTGCCCCCCTCGGGGAGACCCAGTACTTC	CSAPLGETQYF
TRBV18	TRBJ2-3	-	once	TGTGCCATCTCACCCAGCGGGTTCAGCACAGATACGCAGTATTTT	CAISPSGFSTDTQYF
TRBV21-1	TRBJ2-4	-	many	TGTGCCAGCAGCATGAAGCGAGAAAACATTCAGTACTTC	CASSMKRENIQYF
TRBV5-1	TRBJ2-7	TRBD2	few	TGCGCCAGCAGCTTAAGCGGGGGCGAGCAGTACTTC	CASSLSGGEQYF
TRBV6-1	TRBJ2-6	TRBD1	few	TGTGCCAGCAGCCCGAGAGACAGGGGGCCAGGGGCCAACGTCCTGACTTTC	CASSPRDRGPGANVLTF
TRBV11-2	TRBJ2-7	-	few	TGTGCCAGCAGCTTATCGGGCCCCTACGAGCAGTACTTC	CASSLSGPYEQYF
TRBV4-1	TRBJ2-7	-	few	TGCGCCAGCAGCCAAGATTACGGGGACGAGCAGTACTTC	CASSQDYGDEQYF
TRBV2	TRBJ1-5	TRBD1	-	TGTGCCAGCAGTCAGGACAGGGCGGACCAGCCCCAGCATTTT	CASSQDRADQPQHF
TRBV4-1	TRBJ1-5	-	-	TGCGCCAGCAGCCAGAAGCCCCAGCATTTT	CASSQKPQHF
TRBV7-3	TRBJ1-1	-	few	TGTGCCAGCAGCTTACTTCCGGGGGTCTACACTGAAGCTTTCTTT	CASSLLPGVYTEAFF
TRBV28	TRBJ2-7	-	many	TGTGCCAGCAGTACCCTCGGGAAGTCTTCTTACGAGCAGTACTTC	CASSTLGKSSYEQYF
TRBV7-9	TRBJ2-2	TRBD1	-	TGTGCCAGCAGCTTTCCACGGGACAGGACTTCCGGGGAGCTGTTTTTT	CASSFPRDRTSGELFF
TRBV19	TRBJ2-5	-	many	TGTGCCAGTAGCCCCTCGTGGAGGAGGGAGACCCAGTACTTC	CASSPSWRRETQYF
TRBV6-5	TRBJ2-5	-	-	TGTGCCAGCAGTTACTCGATTGGGCAGCAGACCCAGTACTTC	CASSYSIGQQTQYF
TRBV2	TRBJ2-2	TRBD2	once	TGTGCCTGCGTGTCGACTAGCGGCTACACCGGGGAGCTGTTTTTT	CACVSTSGYTGELFF
TRBV28	TRBJ2-1	-	few	TGTGCCAGCAGTTTACTTTCCTCTCTTTACAATGAGCAGTTCTTC	CASSLLSSLYNEQFF
TRBV5-1	TRBJ1-1	-	many	TGCGCCAGCAGCTTGGTCAGCTTGAACACTGAAGCTTTCTTT	CASSLVSLNTEAFF
TRBV2	TRBJ2-3	-	many	TGTGCCAGCAGTGAAGGCGGTACGGAAGATACGCAGTATTTT	CASSEGGTEDTQYF
TRBV6-1	TRBJ2-3	-	-	TGTGCCAGCAGTCTAGGGGCTTGGGATACGCAGTATTTT	CASSLGAWDTQYF
TRBV28	TRBJ2-7	-	-	TGTGCCAGCAGTTTAAAGGGGGTGAGCTCCTACGAGCAGTACTTC	CASSLKGVSSYEQYF
TRBV7-9	TRBJ2-2	-	few	TGTGCCAGCAGTACCCCTCTTTTGGGGGCGACGTCGAACACCGGGGAGCTGTTTTTT	CASSTPLLGATSNTGELFF
TRBV5-1	TRBJ2-7	-	-	TGCGCCAGCAGCTTGAGTAGCAGGGATGCCCACGAGCAGTACTTC	CASSLSSRDAHEQYF
TRBV28	TRBJ1-5	-	many	TGTGCCAGCAGTCCGCATGATCAGCCCCAGCATTTT	CASSPHDQPQHF
TRBV7-8	TRBJ1-4	-	few	TGTGCCAGCAGCTTTAGTGAAAAACTGTTTTTT	CASSFSEKLFF
TRBV14	TRBJ2-1	-	many	TGTGCCAGCAGCCAAGACAACCGGGGCTTCGAGCAGTTCTTC	CASSQDNRGFEQFF
TRBV7-3	TRBJ2-1	TRBD2	many	TGTGCCAGCAGCTTGGCTAGCGGGGGGGGTAAAAACAATGAGCAGTTCTTC	CASSLASGGGKNNEQFF
TRBV29-1	TRBJ2-7	-	-	TGCAGCGTTGAAGATAGGGACTCCCGGTACTTC	CSVEDRDSRYF
TRBV5-1	TRBJ1-2	-	many	TGCGCCAGCAGGGCACAGGGCCCTAACTATGGCTACACCTTC	CASRAQGPNYGYTF
TRBV24-1	TRBJ2-3	-	few	TGTGCCACCAGTGATCCTGGGGCGGGACACTACGGGACAGATACGCAGTATTTT	CATSDPGAGHYGTDTQYF
TRBV5-1	TRBJ1-4	-	many	TGCGCCAGCAGCTTGGGACAGGTGAATGAAAAACTGTTTTTT	CASSLGQVNEKLFF
TRBV4-1	TRBJ2-1	-	many	TGCGCCAGCAGCGCGGCGGATGAGCAGTTCTTC	CASSAADEQFF
TRBV5-1	TRBJ2-1	-	many	TGCGCCAGCAGCTTGAACTCGGTCTACAATGAGCAGTTCTTC	CASSLNSVYNEQFF
TRBV20-1	TRBJ2-7	-	many	TGCAGTGCTCCCGACAGGAGCACCTACGAGCAGTACTTC	CSAPDRSTYEQYF
TRBV7-9	TRBJ2-1	-	many	TGTGCCAGCAGCTTCGCAGATGAGCAGTTCTTC	CASSFADEQFF
TRBV2	TRBJ2-7	-	many	TGTGCCGCAAAGACAGGACCCTCCTACGAGCAGTACTTC	CAAKTGPSYEQYF
TRBV12-3/TRBV12-4	TRBJ2-5	-	many	TGTGCCAGCAGCTCCCTACAAGAGACCCAGTACTTC	CASSSLQETQYF
TRBV6-5	TRBJ2-7	-	few	TGTGCCAGCAGTTACGGGACTTCCCATTCCGAGCAGTACTTC	CASSYGTSHSEQYF
TRBV6-2/TRBV6-3	TRBJ2-5	TRBD2	many	TGTGCCAGCAGTTACGGACTAGCGGGGGACCAAGAGACCCAGTACTTC	CASSYGLAGDQETQYF
TRBV18	TRBJ1-2	-	few	TGTGCCAGCTCACCCCGAGGGGTCGGCTATGGCTACACCTTC	CASSPRGVGYGYTF
TRBV11-1	TRBJ1-1	-	medium-sized	TGTGCCAGCAGCTTTGACAGCTACACTGAAGCTTTCTTT	CASSFDSYTEAFF
TRBV2	TRBJ2-6	-	many	TGTGCCAGCATAAGAGGGGCCAACGTCCTGACTTTC	CASIRGANVLTF
TRBV28	TRBJ2-5	-	-	TGCGCCGGCAGTTCGGGGATTTTGACACCGAACTTC	CAGSSGILTPNF
TRBV20-1	TRBJ1-2	-	many	TGTACTATCCCAGGGGAAGCTAACTATGGCTACACCTTC	CTIPGEANYGYTF
TRBV2	TRBJ2-2	-	many	TGTGCCAGCAGGGGGACGGCGACCACCGGGGAGCTGTTTTTT	CASRGTATTGELFF
TRBV6-2/TRBV6-3	TRBJ1-1	-	many	TGTGCCAGCCGAGCGTTAGTGAACACTGAAGCTTTCTTT	CASRALVNTEAFF
TRBV28	TRBJ1-2	-	many	TGTGCCAGCAGTTTCCGGACCTATGGCTACACCTTC	CASSFRTYGYTF
TRBV11-2	TRBJ1-1	-	-	TGTGCCGGCAGCGTCGGGACAACTCAAGGCGCTGAAGCTTTCTTT	CAGSVGTTQGAEAFF
TRBV19	TRBJ2-6	-	many	TGTGCCACCAGTCACAGGGCTGGGGCCAACGTCCTGACTTTC	CATSHRAGANVLTF
TRBV12-3/TRBV12-4	TRBJ2-5	-	many	TGTGCCAGCAGTTTGCACAGCATCGAGACCCAGTACTTC	CASSLHSIETQYF
TRBV5-1	TRBJ2-3	-	many	TGCGCCAGCAGCCCGAGAGGACTCGCTGTAGATACGCAGTATTTT	CASSPRGLAVDTQYF
TRBV7-2	TRBJ1-5	TRBD1	-	TGTGCCAGCAGCTTTTCGCCGACAGGGAGCAATCAGCCCCAGCATTTT	CASSFSPTGSNQPQHF